The present T cell receptor beta chain was sequenced within a study of T-cell memory formation after mild COVID-19. Overall study context: Across donors, TCR clusters were largely donor specific. Findings of the study overall: There were some responding clones in pre-infection memory, which suggested that cross-reactive memory had joined. Second-wave clones peaking on day 37 lacked confirmed SARS-CoV-2 specificity.

Germline V gene lookup returns CDR1 SQVTM and CDR2 ANQGSEA. The CDR3 is made up of 14 amino acids. V lost 4 bases and J lost 5; bases outside the gene matches: 7. TCRdb redid the calling of the 5' RACE reads with MiXCR, one entry per CDR3 protein. The profile covers approximately 300,000 distinct CDR3 sequences, with about 15% appearing a single time and about a fifth taken by the ten largest. With respect to this clonotype: What it binds is unknown.

The chain combines TRBV29-1 with TRBJ2-3; 9 nucleotides line up with TRBD2. Sequences were obtained from PBMCs or a T cell subset sorted from them (not recorded which). The TCR originated in a man younger than 35 who had mild COVID-19 (a few samples of this study predate the infection). Cell type and time point are not known. The CDR3 sequence is CSVGRTSDQDTQYF. For the CDR3, the DNA is TGCAGCGTTGGCCGGACTAGCGATCAAGATACGCAGTATTTT.